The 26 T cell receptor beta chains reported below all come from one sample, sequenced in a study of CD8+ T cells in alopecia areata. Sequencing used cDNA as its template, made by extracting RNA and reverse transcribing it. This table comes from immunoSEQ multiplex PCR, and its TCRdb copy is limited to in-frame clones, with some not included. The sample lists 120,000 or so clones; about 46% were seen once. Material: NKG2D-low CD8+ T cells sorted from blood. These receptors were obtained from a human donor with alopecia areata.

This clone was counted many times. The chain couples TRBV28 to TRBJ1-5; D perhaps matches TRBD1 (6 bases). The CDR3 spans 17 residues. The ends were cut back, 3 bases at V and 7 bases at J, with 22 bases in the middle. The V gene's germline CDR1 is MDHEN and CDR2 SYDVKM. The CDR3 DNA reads TGTGCCAGCAGTTTGGGTCAACCCGAACAGGGCGGGCAGCCCCAGCATTTT. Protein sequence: CASSLGQPEQGGQPQHF.

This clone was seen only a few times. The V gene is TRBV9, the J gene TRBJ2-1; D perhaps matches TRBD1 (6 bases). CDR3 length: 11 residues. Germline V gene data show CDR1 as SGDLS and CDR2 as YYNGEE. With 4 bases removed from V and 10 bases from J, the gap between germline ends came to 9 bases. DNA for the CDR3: TGTGCCAGCAGCACCACAGGGGAGCAGTTCTTC. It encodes CASSTTGEQFF.

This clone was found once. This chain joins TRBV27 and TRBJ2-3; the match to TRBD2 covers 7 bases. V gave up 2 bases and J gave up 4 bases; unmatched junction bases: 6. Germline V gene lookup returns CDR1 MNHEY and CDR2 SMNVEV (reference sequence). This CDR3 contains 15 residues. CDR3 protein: CASSLRGGIPDTQYF. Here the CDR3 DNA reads TGTGCCAGCAGTTTACGGGGAGGGATCCCAGATACGCAGTATTTT.

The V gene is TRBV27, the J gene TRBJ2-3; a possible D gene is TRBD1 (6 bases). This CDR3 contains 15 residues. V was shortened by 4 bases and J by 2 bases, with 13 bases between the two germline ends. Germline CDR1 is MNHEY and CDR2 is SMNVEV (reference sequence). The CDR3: CASSWTVKNTDTQYF. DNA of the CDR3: TGTGCCAGCAGTTGGACAGTCAAGAACACAGATACGCAGTATTTT.

CDR3 in amino acids: CASSLAVSNEQFF. In nucleotides, the CDR3 is TGCGCCAGCAGCTTGGCCGTCAGCAATGAGCAGTTCTTC. The genes are TRBV5-1 and TRBJ2-1, with unresolved D. The CDR3 runs to 13 residues. V shed 0 bases and J shed 6 bases, with 7 bases lying between them. Germline assignment: CDR1 SGHRS and CDR2 YFSETQ.

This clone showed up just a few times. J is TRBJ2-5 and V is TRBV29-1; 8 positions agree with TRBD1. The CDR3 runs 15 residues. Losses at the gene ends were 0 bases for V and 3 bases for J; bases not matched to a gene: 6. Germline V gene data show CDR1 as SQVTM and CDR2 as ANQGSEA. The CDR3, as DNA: TGCAGCGTTGAAGATGCCAGGGGGCATGAAGAGACCCAGTACTTC. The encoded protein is CSVEDARGHEETQYF.

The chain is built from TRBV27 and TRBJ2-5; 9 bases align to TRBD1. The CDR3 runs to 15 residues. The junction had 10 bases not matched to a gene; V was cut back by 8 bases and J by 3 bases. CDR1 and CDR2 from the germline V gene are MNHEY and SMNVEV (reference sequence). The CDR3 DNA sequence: TGTGCCAGCTCCCCCGGAGGACAGGGGAAAGAGACCCAGTACTTC. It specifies CASSPGGQGKETQYF.

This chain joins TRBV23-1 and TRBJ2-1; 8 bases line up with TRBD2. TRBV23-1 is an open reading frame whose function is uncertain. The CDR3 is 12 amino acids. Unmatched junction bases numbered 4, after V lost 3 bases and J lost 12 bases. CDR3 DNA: TGCGCCAGCAGTCAGGCCGGGAGGGCGCAGTTCTTC. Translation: CASSQAGRAQFF.

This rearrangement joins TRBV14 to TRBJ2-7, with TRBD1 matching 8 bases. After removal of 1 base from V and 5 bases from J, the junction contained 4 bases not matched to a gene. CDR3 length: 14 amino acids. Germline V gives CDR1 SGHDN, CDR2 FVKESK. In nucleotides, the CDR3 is TGTGCCAGCAGCCAAGCGGACAGGGAGGACGAGCAGTACTTC. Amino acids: CASSQADREDEQYF.

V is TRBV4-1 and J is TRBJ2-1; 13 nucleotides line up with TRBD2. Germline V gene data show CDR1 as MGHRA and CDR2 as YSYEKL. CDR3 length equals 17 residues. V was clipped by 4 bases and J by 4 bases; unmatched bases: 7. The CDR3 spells CASSPGLAGVGYNEQFF. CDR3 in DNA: TGCGCCAGCAGCCCCGGACTAGCGGGAGTAGGGTACAATGAGCAGTTCTTC.

Here the CDR3 DNA reads TGTGCCAGCCGGCGGGGGGTATTAAACACCGGGGAGCTGTTTTTT. It encodes CASRRGVLNTGELFF. The rearrangement links TRBV2 to TRBJ2-2, with 8 bases identical to TRBD2. J lost 2 bases, V lost 8 bases, and 7 bases had no gene match. The CDR3 contains 15 residues. In germline, CDR1 is SNHLY, CDR2 FYNNEI.

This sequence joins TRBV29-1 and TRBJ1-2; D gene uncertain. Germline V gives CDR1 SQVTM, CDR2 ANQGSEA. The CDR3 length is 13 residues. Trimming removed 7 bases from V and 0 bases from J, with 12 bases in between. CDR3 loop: CSGDRGANYGYTF. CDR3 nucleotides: TGCAGCGGTGACCGAGGAGCTAACTATGGCTACACCTTC.

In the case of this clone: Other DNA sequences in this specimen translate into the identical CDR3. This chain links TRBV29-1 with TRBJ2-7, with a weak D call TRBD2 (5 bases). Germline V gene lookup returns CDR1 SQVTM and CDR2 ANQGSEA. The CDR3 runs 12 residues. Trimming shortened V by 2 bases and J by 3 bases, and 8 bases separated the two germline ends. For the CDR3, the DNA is TGCAGCGTTGAAACCGGGGACTACGAGCAGTACTTC. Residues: CSVETGDYEQYF.

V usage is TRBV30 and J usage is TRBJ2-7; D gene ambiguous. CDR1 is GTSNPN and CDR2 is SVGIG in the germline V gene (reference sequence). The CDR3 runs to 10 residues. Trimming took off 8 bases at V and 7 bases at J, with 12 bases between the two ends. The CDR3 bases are TGTGCCGCGGCAGTGGGTGAGCAGTACTTC. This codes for CAAAVGEQYF.

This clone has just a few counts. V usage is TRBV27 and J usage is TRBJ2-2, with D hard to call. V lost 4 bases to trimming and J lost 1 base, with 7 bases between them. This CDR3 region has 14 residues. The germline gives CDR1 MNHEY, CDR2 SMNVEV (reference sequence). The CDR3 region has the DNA TGTGCCAGCAGTTACCGAGAGAACACCGGGGAGCTGTTTTTT. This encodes CASSYRENTGELFF.

The CDR3 DNA sequence: TGTGCCAGTAGTGAGGTGAGGAGCACTGAAGCTTTCTTT. Its translation: CASSEVRSTEAFF. This chain connects TRBV19 to TRBJ1-1; D call uncertain. The V gene lost 5 bases and the J gene lost 4 bases, with 11 bases spanning the gap. Germline V gene sequence: CDR1 LNHDA, CDR2 SQIVND (reference sequence). This CDR3 is 13 amino acids long.

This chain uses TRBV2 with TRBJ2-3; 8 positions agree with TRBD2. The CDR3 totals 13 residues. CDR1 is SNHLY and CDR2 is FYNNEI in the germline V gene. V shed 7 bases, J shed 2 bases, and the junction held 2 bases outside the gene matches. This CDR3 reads CASTGGVTDTQYF. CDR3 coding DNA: TGTGCCAGCACCGGGGGGGTCACAGATACGCAGTATTTT.

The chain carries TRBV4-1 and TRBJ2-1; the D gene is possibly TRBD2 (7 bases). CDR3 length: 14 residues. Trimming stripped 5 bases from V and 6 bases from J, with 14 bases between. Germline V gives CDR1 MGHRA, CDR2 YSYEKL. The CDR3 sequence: CASSRGRGANEQFF. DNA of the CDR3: TGCGCCAGCAGCAGGGGGAGGGGGGCCAATGAGCAGTTCTTC.

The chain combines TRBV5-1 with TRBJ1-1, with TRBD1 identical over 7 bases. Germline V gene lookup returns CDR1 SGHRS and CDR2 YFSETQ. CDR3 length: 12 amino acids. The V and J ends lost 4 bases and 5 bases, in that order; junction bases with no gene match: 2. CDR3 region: CASSLTGTEAFF. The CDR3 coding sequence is TGCGCCAGCAGCCTGACAGGGACTGAAGCTTTCTTT. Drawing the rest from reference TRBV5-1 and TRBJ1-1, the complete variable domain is KAGVTQTPRYLIKTRGQQVTLSCSPISGHRSVSWYQQTPGQGLQFLFEYFSETQRNKGNFPGRFSGRQFSNSRSEMNVSTLELGDSALYLCASSLTGTEAFFGQGTRLTVV.

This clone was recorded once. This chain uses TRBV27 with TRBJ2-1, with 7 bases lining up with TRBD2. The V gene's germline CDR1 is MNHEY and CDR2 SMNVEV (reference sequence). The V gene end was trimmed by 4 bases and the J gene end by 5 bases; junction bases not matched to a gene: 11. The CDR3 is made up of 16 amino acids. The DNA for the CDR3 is TGTGCCAGCAGTTCGCTCCGGGACTACCTAAACAATGAGCAGTTCTTC. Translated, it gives CASSSLRDYLNNEQFF.

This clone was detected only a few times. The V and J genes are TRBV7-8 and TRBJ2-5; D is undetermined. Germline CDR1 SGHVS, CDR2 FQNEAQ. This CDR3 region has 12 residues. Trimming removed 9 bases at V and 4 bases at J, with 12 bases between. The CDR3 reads CASRTGPETQYF. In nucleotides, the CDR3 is TGTGCCAGTCGTACGGGTCCAGAGACCCAGTACTTC.

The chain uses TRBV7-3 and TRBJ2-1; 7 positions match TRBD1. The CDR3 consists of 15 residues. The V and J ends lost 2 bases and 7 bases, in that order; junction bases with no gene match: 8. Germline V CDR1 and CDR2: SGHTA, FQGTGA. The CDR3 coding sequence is TGTGCCAGCAGCTTAGAGGCAGGGGGTGGTAATGAGCAGTTCTTC. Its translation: CASSLEAGGGNEQFF.

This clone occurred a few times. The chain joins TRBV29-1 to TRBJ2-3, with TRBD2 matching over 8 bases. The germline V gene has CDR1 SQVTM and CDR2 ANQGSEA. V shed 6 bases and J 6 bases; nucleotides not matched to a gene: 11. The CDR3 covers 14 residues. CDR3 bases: TGCAGCGTCTCCTCCGGGACTAGTGCGGATACGCAGTATTTT. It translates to CSVSSGTSADTQYF.

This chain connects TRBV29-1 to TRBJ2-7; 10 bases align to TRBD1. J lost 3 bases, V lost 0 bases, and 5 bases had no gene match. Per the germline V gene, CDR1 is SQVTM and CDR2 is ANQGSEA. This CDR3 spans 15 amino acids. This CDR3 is CSVEDRGTGDYEQYF. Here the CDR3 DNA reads TGCAGCGTTGAAGATCGCGGGACAGGGGACTACGAGCAGTACTTC.

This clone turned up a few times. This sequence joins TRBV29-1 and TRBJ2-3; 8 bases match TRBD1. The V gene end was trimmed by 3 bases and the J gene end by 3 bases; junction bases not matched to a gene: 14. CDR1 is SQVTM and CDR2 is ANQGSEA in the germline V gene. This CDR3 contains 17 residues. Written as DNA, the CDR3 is TGCAGCGTTGATGGATCCGGGACAGGATTTTTGACAGATACGCAGTATTTT. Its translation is CSVDGSGTGFLTDTQYF.

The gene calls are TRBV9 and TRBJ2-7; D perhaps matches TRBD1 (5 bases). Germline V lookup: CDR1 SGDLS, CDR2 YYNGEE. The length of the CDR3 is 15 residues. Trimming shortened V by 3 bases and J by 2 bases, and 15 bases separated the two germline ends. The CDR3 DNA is TGTGCCAGCAGCGCAAGGGGTGAGTTGGCCTACGAGCAGTACTTC. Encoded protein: CASSARGELAYEQYF. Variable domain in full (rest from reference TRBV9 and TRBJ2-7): DSGVTQTPKHLITATGQRVTLRCSPRSGDLSVYWYQQSLDQGLQFLIQYYNGEERAKGNILERFSAQQFPDLHSELNLSSLELGDSALYFCASSARGELAYEQYFGPGTRLTVT.